This TCR beta chain was retrieved from a study of early T cells in non-severe SARS-CoV-2 infection. This clonotype turned up a few times. TCRdb redid the calling of the 5' RACE reads with MiXCR, one entry per CDR3 protein. The data contain around 77,000 distinct CDR3 sequences, about 12% of them seen just once; the ten biggest clones take up about 14%. V dropped 3 bases and J dropped 4 bases, with 9 bases sitting between them. CDR3 length equals 13 residues. Germline CDR1 is KGHSH and CDR2 is LQKENI. The J gene is TRBJ1-1, the V gene TRBV18, with D unresolved. This clonotype was obtained from an adult who was a healthcare worker with PCR-confirmed SARS-CoV-2 infection or an uninfected control (not recorded which). The donor label of this sample is uncertain. The sequencing here drew on whole blood, taken at baseline. In DNA form, the CDR3 reads TGTGCCAGCTCACCTCTCTCAGGCACTGAAGCTTTCTTT. This translates into CASSPLSGTEAFF. Drawing the rest from reference TRBV18 and TRBJ1-1, the complete variable domain is NAGVMQNPRHLVRRRGQEARLRCSPMKGHSHVYWYRQLPEEGLKFMVYLQKENIIDESGMPKERFSAEFPKEGPSILRIQQVVRGDSAAYFCASSPLSGTEAFFGQGTRLTVV.